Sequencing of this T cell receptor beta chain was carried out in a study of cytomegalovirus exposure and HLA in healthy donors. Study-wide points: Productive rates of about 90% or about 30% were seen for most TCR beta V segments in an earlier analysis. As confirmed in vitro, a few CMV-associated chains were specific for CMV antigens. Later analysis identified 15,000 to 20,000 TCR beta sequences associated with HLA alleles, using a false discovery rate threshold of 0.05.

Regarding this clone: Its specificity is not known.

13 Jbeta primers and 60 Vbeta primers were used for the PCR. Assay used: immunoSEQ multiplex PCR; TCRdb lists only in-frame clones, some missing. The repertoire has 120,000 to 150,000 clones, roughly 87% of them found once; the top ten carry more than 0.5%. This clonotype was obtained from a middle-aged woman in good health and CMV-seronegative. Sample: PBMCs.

The CDR3 loop is CASSFSQAGEQYF. The CDR3 DNA is TGTGCCAGCAGCTTTTCTCAAGCGGGCGAGCAGTACTTC. The chain couples TRBV7-9 to TRBJ2-7, with D maybe TRBD2 (6 bases). The germline gives CDR1 SEHNR, CDR2 FQNEAQ (reference sequence). Trimming pared 3 bases from V and 6 bases from J, leaving 12 bases between. This CDR3 region has 13 residues.